This paragraph covers one TCR beta chain sequence. This specimen comes from a study of blood T cell repertoires in COVID-19. CDR1 is SGHAT, CDR2 FQDESV, per germline (reference sequence). Trimming left V 6 bases short and J 5 bases short, with 14 bases between. The CDR3 spans 14 residues. Original analysis: Estimation of nucleated cell counts was performed using reference gene primer amplification. Libraries were prepared by immunoSEQ multiplex PCR; TCRdb keeps only in-frame clonotypes and omits some of them. V and J calls and clone size are copied from that table; D and trimming were computed from the DNA. The profile covers about 26,000 clones, with 90% appearing a single time and around 11% taken by the ten largest.

Sample: peripheral blood. The sequence was obtained from a man between 65 and 85 years old with acute or convalescent COVID-19. The rearrangement joins TRBV11-1 to TRBJ2-1, with a possible D match to TRBD1 (7 bases). The DNA for the CDR3 is TGTGCCAGCAGTCGTCAGGGGGGCAACAATGAGCAGTTCTTC. This translates into CASSRQGGNNEQFF. Looking up the rest from reference TRBV11-1 and TRBJ2-1 gives the full variable domain: EAEVAQSPRYKITEKSQAVAFWCDPISGHATLYWYRQILGQGPELLVQFQDESVVDDSQLPKDRFSAERLKGVDSTLKIQPAELGDSAMYLCASSRQGGNNEQFFGPGTRLTVL.